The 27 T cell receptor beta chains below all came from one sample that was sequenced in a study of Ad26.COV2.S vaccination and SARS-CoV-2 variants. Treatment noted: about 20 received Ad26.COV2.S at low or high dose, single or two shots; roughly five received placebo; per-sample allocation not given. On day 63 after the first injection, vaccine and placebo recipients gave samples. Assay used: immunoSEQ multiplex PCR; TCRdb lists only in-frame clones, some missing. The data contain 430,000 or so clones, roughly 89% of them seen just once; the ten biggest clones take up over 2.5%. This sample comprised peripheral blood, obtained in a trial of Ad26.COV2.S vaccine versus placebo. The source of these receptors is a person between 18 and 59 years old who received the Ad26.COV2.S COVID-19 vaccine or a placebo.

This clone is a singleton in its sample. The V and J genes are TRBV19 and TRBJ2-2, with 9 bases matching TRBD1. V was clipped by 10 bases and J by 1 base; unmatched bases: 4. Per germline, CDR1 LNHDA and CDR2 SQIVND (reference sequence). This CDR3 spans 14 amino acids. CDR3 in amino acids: CATRDRVNTGELFF. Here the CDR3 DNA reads TGTGCCACCCGGGACAGGGTGAACACCGGGGAGCTGTTTTTT.

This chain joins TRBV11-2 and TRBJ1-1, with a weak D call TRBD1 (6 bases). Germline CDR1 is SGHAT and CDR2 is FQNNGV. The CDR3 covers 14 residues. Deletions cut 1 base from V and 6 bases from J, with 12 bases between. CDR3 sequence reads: CASSLAVGAAEAFF. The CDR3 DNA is TGTGCCAGCAGCTTAGCTGTGGGGGCGGCTGAAGCTTTCTTT.

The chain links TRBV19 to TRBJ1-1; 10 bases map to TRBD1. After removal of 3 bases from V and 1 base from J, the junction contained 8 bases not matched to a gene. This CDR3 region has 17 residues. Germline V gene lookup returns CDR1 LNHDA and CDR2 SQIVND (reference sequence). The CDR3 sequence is CASSIRQGAIRNTEAFF. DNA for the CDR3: TGTGCCAGTAGTATCCGACAGGGGGCGATCAGGAACACTGAAGCTTTCTTT.

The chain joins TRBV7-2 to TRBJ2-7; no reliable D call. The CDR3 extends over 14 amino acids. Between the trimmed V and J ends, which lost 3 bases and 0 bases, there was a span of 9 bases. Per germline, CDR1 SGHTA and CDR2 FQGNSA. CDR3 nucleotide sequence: TGTGCCAGCAGCTTGGACGGTTTCTCCTACGAGCAGTACTTC. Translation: CASSLDGFSYEQYF.

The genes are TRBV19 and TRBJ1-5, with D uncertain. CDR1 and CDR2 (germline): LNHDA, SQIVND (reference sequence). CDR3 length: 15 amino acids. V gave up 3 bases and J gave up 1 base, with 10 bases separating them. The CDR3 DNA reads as TGTGCCAGTAGTATCTCCGGGCGAAGCAATCAGCCCCAGCATTTT. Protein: CASSISGRSNQPQHF.

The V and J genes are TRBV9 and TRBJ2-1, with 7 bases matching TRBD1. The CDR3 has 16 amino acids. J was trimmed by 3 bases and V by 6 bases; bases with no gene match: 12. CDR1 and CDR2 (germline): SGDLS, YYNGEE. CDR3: CASTSVGGANYNEQFF. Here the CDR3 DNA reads TGTGCCAGCACCAGCGTAGGGGGCGCTAACTACAATGAGCAGTTCTTC.

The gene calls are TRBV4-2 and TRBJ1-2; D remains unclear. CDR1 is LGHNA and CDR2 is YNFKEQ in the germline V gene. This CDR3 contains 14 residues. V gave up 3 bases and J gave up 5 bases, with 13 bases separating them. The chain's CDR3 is CASSHTEGNYGYTF. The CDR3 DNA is TGTGCCAGCAGCCATACCGAGGGTAATTATGGCTACACCTTC.

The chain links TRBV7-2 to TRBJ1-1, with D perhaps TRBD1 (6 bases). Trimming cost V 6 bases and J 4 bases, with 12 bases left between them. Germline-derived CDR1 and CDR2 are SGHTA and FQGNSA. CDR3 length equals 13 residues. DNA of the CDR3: TGTGCCAGCAGTATTAACAGGGCCACTGAAGCTTTCTTT. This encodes CASSINRATEAFF.

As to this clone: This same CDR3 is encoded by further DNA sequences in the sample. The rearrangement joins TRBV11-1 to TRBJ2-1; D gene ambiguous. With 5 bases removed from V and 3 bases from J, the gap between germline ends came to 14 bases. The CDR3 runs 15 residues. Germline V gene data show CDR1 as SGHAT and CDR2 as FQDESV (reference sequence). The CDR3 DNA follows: TGTGCCAGCAGCCCCGGCTTAGCAGACTACAATGAGCAGTTCTTC. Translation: CASSPGLADYNEQFF.

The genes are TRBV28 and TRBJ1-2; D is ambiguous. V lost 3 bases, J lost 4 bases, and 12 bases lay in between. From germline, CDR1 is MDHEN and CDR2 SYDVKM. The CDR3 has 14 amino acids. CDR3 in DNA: TGTGCCAGCAGTTTTGAGGGAGAGGGCTATGGCTACACCTTC. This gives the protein CASSFEGEGYGYTF.

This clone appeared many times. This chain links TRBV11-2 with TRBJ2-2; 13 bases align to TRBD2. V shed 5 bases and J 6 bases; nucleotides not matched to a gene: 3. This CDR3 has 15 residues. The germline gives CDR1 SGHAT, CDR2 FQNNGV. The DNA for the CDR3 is TGTGCCAGCAGCCGGACTAGCGGGGGTGCCGGGGAGCTGTTTTTT. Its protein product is CASSRTSGGAGELFF.

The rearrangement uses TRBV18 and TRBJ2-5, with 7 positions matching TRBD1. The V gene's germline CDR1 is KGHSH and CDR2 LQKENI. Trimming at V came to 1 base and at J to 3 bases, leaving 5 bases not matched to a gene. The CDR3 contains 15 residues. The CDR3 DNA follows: TGTGCCAGCTCACCACAAAAGACAGGGAAAGAGACCCAGTACTTC. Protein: CASSPQKTGKETQYF.

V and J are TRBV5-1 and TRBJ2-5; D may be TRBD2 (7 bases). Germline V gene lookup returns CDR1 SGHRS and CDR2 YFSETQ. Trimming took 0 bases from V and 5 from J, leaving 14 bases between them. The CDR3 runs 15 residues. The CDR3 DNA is TGCGCCAGCAGCTTGGCGGGGGGCGTAGGGGAGACCCAGTACTTC. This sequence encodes CASSLAGGVGETQYF. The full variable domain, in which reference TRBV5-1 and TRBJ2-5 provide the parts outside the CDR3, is KAGVTQTPRYLIKTRGQQVTLSCSPISGHRSVSWYQQTPGQGLQFLFEYFSETQRNKGNFPGRFSGRQFSNSRSEMNVSTLELGDSALYLCASSLAGGVGETQYFGPGTRLLVL.

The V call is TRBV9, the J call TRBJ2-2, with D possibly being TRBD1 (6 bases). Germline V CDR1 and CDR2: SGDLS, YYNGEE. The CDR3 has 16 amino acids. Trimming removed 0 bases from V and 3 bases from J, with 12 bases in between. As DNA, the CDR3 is TGTGCCAGCAGCGTAGGCACAGGGAAGGACACCGGGGAGCTGTTTTTT. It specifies CASSVGTGKDTGELFF.

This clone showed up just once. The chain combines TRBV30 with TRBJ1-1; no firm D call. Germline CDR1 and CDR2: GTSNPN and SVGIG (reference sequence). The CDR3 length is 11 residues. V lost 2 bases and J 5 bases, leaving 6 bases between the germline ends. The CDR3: CAWSRETEAFF. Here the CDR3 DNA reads TGTGCCTGGAGTAGGGAGACTGAAGCTTTCTTT.

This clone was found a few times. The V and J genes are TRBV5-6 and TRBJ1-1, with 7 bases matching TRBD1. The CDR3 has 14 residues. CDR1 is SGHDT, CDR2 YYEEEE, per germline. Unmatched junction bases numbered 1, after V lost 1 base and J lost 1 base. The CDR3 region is CASSLWTGNTEAFF. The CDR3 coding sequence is TGTGCCAGCAGCTTGTGGACAGGGAACACTGAAGCTTTCTTT.

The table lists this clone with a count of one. CDR3 loop: CASSWDRSYEQYF. CDR3 DNA sequence: TGTGCCAGCAGTTGGGACCGTTCCTACGAGCAGTACTTC. The chain links TRBV5-6 to TRBJ2-7, with D perhaps TRBD1 or TRBD2 (5 bases each). Trimming took off 5 bases at V and 1 base at J, with 10 bases between the two ends. From germline, CDR1 is SGHDT and CDR2 YYEEEE. The CDR3 contains 13 residues.

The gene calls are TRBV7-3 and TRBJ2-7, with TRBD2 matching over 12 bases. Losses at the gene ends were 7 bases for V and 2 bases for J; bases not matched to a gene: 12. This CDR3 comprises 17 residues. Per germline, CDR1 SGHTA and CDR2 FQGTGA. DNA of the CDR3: TGTGCCAGCATCCAGCGGGAGACTAGCGGGGGAACCTACGAGCAGTACTTC. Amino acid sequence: CASIQRETSGGTYEQYF.

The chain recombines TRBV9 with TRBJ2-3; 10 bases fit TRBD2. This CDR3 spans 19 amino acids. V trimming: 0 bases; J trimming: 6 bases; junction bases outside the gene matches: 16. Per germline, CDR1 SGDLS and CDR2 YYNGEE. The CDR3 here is CASSVGGSGGPLWFDTQYF. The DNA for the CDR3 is TGTGCCAGCAGCGTAGGAGGTAGCGGGGGGCCCTTATGGTTTGATACGCAGTATTTT.

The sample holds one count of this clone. CDR3 sequence reads: CSVEGGVSTDTQYF. DNA of the CDR3: TGCAGCGTTGAAGGTGGGGTGAGCACAGATACGCAGTATTTT. This sequence joins TRBV29-1 and TRBJ2-3; no firm D call. Germline lookup yields CDR1 SQVTM and CDR2 ANQGSEA. CDR3 length equals 14 residues. The V gene lost 1 base and the J gene lost 0 bases, with 8 bases spanning the gap.

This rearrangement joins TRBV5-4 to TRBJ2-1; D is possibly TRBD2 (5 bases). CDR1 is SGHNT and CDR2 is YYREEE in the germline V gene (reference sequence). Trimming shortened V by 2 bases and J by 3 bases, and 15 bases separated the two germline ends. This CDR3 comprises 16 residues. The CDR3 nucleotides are TGTGCCAGCAGCTTCCCCCCCGGAGGAAGCTACAATGAGCAGTTCTTC. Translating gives CASSFPPGGSYNEQFF.

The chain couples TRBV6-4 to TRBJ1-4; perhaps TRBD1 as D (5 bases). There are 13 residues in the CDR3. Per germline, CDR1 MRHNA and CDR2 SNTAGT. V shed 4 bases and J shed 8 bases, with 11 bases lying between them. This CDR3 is CASSVREGEKLFF. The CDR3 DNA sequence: TGTGCCAGCAGTGTGCGGGAGGGGGAAAAACTGTTTTTT.

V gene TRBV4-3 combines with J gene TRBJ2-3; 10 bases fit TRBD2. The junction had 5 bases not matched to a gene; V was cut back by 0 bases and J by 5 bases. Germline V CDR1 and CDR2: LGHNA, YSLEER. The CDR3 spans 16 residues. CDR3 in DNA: TGCGCCAGCAGCCAAGAAATAGCGGGGGGTGGAGATACGCAGTATTTT. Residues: CASSQEIAGGGDTQYF.

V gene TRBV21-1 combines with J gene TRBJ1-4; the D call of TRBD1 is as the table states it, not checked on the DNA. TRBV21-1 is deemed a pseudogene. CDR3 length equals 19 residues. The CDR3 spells CASSKGNGMIQGENEKLFF. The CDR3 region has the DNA TGTGCCAGCAGCAAGGGGAACGGGATGATACAGGGGGAGAATGAAAAACTGTTTTTT.

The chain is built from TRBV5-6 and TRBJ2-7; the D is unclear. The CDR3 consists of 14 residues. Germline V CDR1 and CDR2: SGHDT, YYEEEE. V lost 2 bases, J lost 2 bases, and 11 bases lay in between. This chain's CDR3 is CASSLLRAAYEQYF. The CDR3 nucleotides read TGTGCCAGCAGCTTACTCCGGGCCGCCTACGAGCAGTACTTC. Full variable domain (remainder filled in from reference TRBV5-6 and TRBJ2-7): DAGVTQSPTHLIKTRGQQVTLRCSPKSGHDTVSWYQQALGQGPQFIFQYYEEEERQRGNFPDRFSGHQFPNYSSELNVNALLLGDSALYLCASSLLRAAYEQYFGPGTRLTVT.

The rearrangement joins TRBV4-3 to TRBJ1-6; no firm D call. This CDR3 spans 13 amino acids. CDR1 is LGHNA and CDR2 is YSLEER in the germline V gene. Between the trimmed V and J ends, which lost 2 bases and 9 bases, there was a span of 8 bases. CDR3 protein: CASSQSRSSPLHF. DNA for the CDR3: TGCGCCAGCAGCCAATCTCGCTCTTCACCCCTCCACTTT.

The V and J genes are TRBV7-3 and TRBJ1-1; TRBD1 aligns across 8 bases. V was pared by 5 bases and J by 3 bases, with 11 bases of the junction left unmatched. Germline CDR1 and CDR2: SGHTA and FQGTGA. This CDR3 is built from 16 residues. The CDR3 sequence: CASSPGGRVGYTEAFF. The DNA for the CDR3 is TGTGCCAGCAGCCCAGGGGGCAGGGTGGGATACACTGAAGCTTTCTTT.